This T cell receptor beta chain is from a study of T cell responses to AZD1222 COVID-19 vaccine. There are 14 residues in the CDR3. The germline V and J ends were trimmed by 3 bases and 6 bases, with 14 bases remaining between them. CDR1 and CDR2 from the germline V gene are SNHLY and FYNNEI. Using immunoSEQ multiplex PCR, the repertoire was profiled, and TCRdb retains in-frame clones only, with some absent. This table has approximately 130,000 clones, approximately 90% appearing once. A remark on this clone: Its antigen is not identified.

Whole-study findings and limits: Among the donors, most were white British and more were female, and clonal diversity was possibly underestimated.

The genes are TRBV2 and TRBJ1-1; D gene uncertain. The specimen was peripheral blood, collected 28 days after the second AZD1222 dose. The source is an adult who received the AZD1222 COVID-19 vaccine. The CDR3 sequence: CASSDRRDFAEAFF. The CDR3 nucleotides are TGTGCCAGCAGTGATCGGAGGGATTTCGCTGAAGCTTTCTTT.